The present entry profiles one TCR beta chain with its context. Through a sample-barcoded 5' primer and a J-beta primer mix, a second PCR was run for roughly 6 to 12 cycles. One entry per CDR3 protein results from TCRdb running MiXCR on the 5' RACE reads. The sample yields over a million distinct CDR3 sequences, 42% seen once. The people who gave samples were healthy Caucasians from Russia, aged roughly 6 to 100. The extraction recovered at least 5 micrograms of total RNA per sample. The data are from a study of blood T cells in healthy people across ages. CDR1 and CDR2 (germline): SNHLY, FYNNEI. The trim removed 6 bases at V and 6 bases at J, leaving 9 bases unmatched. This CDR3 comprises 14 residues.

The V and J genes are TRBV2 and TRBJ1-2, with 8 bases identical to TRBD1. This receptor was obtained from a woman between 18 and 30 years old in good health. Source material: blood. In DNA, the CDR3 is TGTGCCAGCAGATCCCACGCAGGGGGCGATGGCTACACCTTC. Encoded protein: CASRSHAGGDGYTF.